The present T cell receptor beta chain was sequenced within a study of CD8+ T cells in alopecia areata. CDR1 is SGHTA and CDR2 is FQGNSA in the germline V gene. The CDR3 covers 13 residues. Between the trimmed V and J ends, which lost 5 bases and 0 bases, there was a span of 7 bases. Following extraction, RNA underwent reverse transcription to cDNA, which served as the sequencing template. Profiling relied on immunoSEQ multiplex PCR, and the TCRdb table lists in-frame clones only, not all of them. The sample includes more than 95,000 clones, approximately 60% of them seen just once. This chain links TRBV7-2 with TRBJ2-5, with D unclear. This receptor was identified in a human donor in good health. Sequencing was done on a sample of CD4+ T cells sorted from blood. This chain's CDR3 is CASSALYQETQYF. CDR3 sequence (DNA): TGTGCCAGCAGCGCCCTGTACCAAGAGACCCAGTACTTC.